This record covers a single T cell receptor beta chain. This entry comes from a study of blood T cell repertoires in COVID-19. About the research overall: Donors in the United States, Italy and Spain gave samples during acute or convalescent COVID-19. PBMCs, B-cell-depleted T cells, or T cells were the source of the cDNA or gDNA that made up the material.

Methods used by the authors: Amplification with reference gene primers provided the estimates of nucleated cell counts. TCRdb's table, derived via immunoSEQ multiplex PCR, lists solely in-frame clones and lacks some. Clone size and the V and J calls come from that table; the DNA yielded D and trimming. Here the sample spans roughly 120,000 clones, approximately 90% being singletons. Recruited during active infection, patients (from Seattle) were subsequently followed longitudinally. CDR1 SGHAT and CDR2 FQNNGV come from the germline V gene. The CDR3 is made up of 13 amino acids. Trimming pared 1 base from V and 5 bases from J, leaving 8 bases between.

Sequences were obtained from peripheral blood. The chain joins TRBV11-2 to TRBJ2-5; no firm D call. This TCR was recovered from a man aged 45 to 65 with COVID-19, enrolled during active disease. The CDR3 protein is CASSLVTGETQYF. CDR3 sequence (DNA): TGTGCCAGCAGCTTAGTGACTGGGGAGACCCAGTACTTC.